A single T cell receptor (beta chain) is shown here with its context. This sample is part of a study of blood T cell repertoires in COVID-19. Study details: Nucleic acid was either cDNA or gDNA, and it came from T cells, B-cell-depleted T cells, or PBMCs.

Per the study methods: Estimation of nucleated cell counts was performed using reference gene primer amplification. Assay: immunoSEQ multiplex PCR; the TCRdb copy retains only in-frame clones and omits some. For V, J and clone size, that table is used; D and trimming come from the DNA. The sample includes 110,000 to 150,000 clones, approximately 80% seen only once; the top ten take 7.5% to 9%. Sequencing was carried out using peripheral blood. The TCR sequence derives from a human donor in a cohort sampled during active COVID-19.

The CDR3 loop is CASSWAGTAQETQYF. CDR3 DNA sequence: TGTGCCAGCAGCTGGGCCGGGACAGCCCAAGAGACCCAGTACTTC. The V gene is TRBV7-9, the J gene TRBJ2-5, with 7 bases aligning to TRBD1. Germline CDR1 is SEHNR and CDR2 is FQNEAQ (reference sequence). V trimming: 4 bases; J trimming: 1 base; junction bases outside the gene matches: 6. This CDR3 is built from 15 residues.